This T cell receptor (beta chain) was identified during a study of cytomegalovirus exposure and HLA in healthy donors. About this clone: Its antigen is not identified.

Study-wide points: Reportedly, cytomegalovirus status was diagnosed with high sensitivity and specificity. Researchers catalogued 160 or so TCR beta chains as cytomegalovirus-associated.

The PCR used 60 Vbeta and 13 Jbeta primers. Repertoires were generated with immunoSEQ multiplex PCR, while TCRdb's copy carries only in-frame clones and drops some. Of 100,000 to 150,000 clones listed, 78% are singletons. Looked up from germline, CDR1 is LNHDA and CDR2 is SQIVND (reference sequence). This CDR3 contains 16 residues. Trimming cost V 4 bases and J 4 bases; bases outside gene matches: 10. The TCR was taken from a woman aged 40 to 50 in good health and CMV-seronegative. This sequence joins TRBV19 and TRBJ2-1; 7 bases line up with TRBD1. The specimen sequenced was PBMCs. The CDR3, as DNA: TGTGCCAGTAGTACCGGAGACAGGGCCTTGTACAATGAGCAGTTCTTC. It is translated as CASSTGDRALYNEQFF. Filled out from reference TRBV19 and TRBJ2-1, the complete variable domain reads DGGITQSPKYLFRKEGQNVTLSCEQNLNHDAMYWYRQDPGQGLRLIYYSQIVNDFQKGDIAEGYSVSREKKESFPLTVTSAQKNPTAFYLCASSTGDRALYNEQFFGPGTRLTVL.